This TCR beta chain comes out of a study of patients and donors after allogeneic stem cell transplantation. CDR3 length equals 17 residues. The V and J ends lost 0 bases and 1 base respectively, with 16 bases between them. Germline V lookup: CDR1 SGDLS, CDR2 YYNGEE. TCRdb reanalysed the RT-PCR reads using MiXCR and keeps one entry per CDR3 protein. Of about 7,100 distinct CDR3 sequences in the sample, roughly 13% were seen once. The specimen sequenced was blood, either unsorted or a sorted T cell fraction (not recorded which). The TCR originated in a human donor who was either an allogeneic HSCT recipient or a stem cell or donor lymphocyte infusion donor (not recorded which). It is not recorded whose cells these are; they may come from a transplant donor. This chain connects TRBV9 to TRBJ2-5; perhaps TRBD1 as D (6 bases). The CDR3 sequence: CASSVAPGVGGQETQYF. CDR3 bases: TGTGCCAGCAGCGTAGCCCCAGGGGTAGGGGGCCAAGAGACCCAGTACTTC.